These 7 T cell receptor beta chains came from one sample sequenced in a study of cytomegalovirus exposure and HLA in healthy donors. With 60 Vbeta and 13 Jbeta primers, the PCR was carried out. Assay: immunoSEQ multiplex PCR; the TCRdb copy retains only in-frame clones and omits some. The sample yields 150,000 to 180,000 clones, 80% seen once. Sequencing input: PBMCs. The receptor source for this set is a woman in her thirties or forties in good health and CMV-seropositive.

The chain links TRBV10-2 to TRBJ1-5; tentatively, D is TRBD1 (5 bases). This CDR3 contains 16 residues. V was cut by 2 bases and J by 4 bases, with 15 bases left in between. Germline CDR1 reads WSHSY; CDR2 reads SAAADI. The CDR3 sequence: CASSEGADMGNQPQHF. The DNA of the CDR3 is TGCGCCAGCAGTGAGGGGGCCGATATGGGGAATCAGCCCCAGCATTTT.

This clone has only a few counts. V gene TRBV6-1 combines with J gene TRBJ1-1; perhaps TRBD1 as D (6 bases). Trimming left V 6 bases short and J 3 bases short, with 11 bases between. The CDR3 totals 13 residues. Germline CDR1 and CDR2: MNHNS and SASEGT. CDR3 protein: CASRGHPDTEAFF. The CDR3 DNA reads TGTGCCAGCAGGGGACACCCCGACACTGAAGCTTTCTTT.

This chain joins TRBV5-1 and TRBJ2-7; the D is unclear. In germline, CDR1 is SGHRS, CDR2 YFSETQ. CDR3 length: 14 residues. Between the trimmed V and J ends, which lost 2 bases and 2 bases, there was a span of 11 bases. CDR3 DNA: TGCGCCAGCAGCTTAACTAAAAACACCTACGAGCAGTACTTC. It encodes CASSLTKNTYEQYF.

The chain joins TRBV2 to TRBJ2-6, with D maybe TRBD2 (5 bases). There are 15 residues in the CDR3. V lost 7 bases and J 2 bases, leaving 12 bases between the germline ends. Germline values: CDR1 SNHLY, CDR2 FYNNEI. Here the CDR3 DNA reads TGTGCCAGCACTGGCGAGGGAGCTGGGGCCAACGTCCTGACTTTC. Its translation: CASTGEGAGANVLTF.

This clone was detected a few times. In DNA, the CDR3 is TGTGCCAGCAGCTCCCGTGGGCTCCCCGACTACACCTTC. Translation: CASSSRGLPDYTF. The chain is built from TRBV7-2 and TRBJ1-2, with D unclear. The V end was cut by 4 bases, the J end by 10 bases, with 16 bases between. CDR3 size: 13 residues. CDR1 is SGHTA and CDR2 is FQGNSA in the germline V gene.

This chain joins TRBV2 and TRBJ2-7; D may be TRBD2 (5 bases). This CDR3 spans 13 amino acids. The germline V gene has CDR1 SNHLY and CDR2 FYNNEI. Deletions cut 4 bases from V and 4 bases from J, with 11 bases between. CDR3 in amino acids: CASSGLLPYEQYF. CDR3 bases: TGTGCCAGCAGTGGACTACTCCCGTACGAGCAGTACTTC.

The rearrangement joins TRBV29-1 to TRBJ1-3; D not resolved. V was trimmed by 6 bases and J by 4 bases, leaving 7 bases between them. The length of the CDR3 is 11 residues. CDR1 and CDR2 from the germline V gene are SQVTM and ANQGSEA. The CDR3, as DNA: TGCAGCGTAGAACAGGGAAACACCATATATTTT. This encodes CSVEQGNTIYF.